This T cell receptor (beta chain) emerged from a study of breast tumors, draining lymph nodes, adjacent tissues. Ten or more counts support this clonotype. Its antigen is as yet unknown. Trimming stripped 2 bases from V and 4 bases from J, with 3 bases between. CDR1 is SNHLY and CDR2 is FYNNEI in the germline V gene. The CDR3 totals 11 residues. TCRdb analysed the multiplex PCR reads with MiXCR anew, one entry per CDR3 protein. The profile shows fewer than 300,000 distinct CDR3 sequences, roughly 30% of them singletons. Overall study findings and caveats: Tumor and nontumor repertoires were significantly more similar in luminal-like than in basal-like breast cancer. Tumor repertoires ranked between lymph nodes and nontumor tissue in diversity, with V and J gene preferences. Data fit most tumor T cells coming from lymph node, expanding in tumor. Tumor T cell lymph node origin was a supported hypothesis, not proven.

Axillary draining lymph nodes of breast cancer patients supplied the node samples. The sequenced sample consisted of axillary lymph node tissue. The receptor comes from a female donor with breast cancer. Some clones in this sample may be carry-over from other donors' samples. The genes are TRBV2 and TRBJ2-7; D is undetermined. The CDR3 loop reads CASSEYYEQYF. CDR3 DNA sequence: TGTGCCAGCAGTGAATATTACGAGCAGTACTTC.